This T cell receptor (beta chain) was captured by sequencing in a study of blood T cell repertoires in COVID-19 (TCRdb year 2020). In terms of the full investigation: Samples covering the acute and convalescent phases of COVID-19 were provided by collaborators in the United States, Italy and Spain. Where HLA class I and class II types were available, the types were taken from metadata supplied by the sample provider, not from assay-based typing. The material from the prospective study consisted of cDNA or gDNA derived from T cells, B-cell-depleted T cells, or PBMCs. The repertoires were released in a freely available public database intended as a resource for research on the immune response to SARS-CoV-2. Deeply sampled blood TCRbeta repertoires from subjects exposed to, actively infected with, or recovered from COVID-19 were included in the dataset. Samples were obtained from the ongoing ImmuneRACE study (first 160 participants) and from over a thousand subjects provided by 6 global collaborators. A de-identified subject ID, COVID-19 status, age in years and sex were almost always included in the sample metadata.

Regarding this clone: Its recognized antigen is unknown. Per-base quality was not reported, and no clone a single base away is much larger than it.

Another Seattle source contributed samples from volunteer blood donors who had recovered from COVID-19. Whole blood was collected in K2EDTA tubes by collaborating institutions according to the institutions' own protocols. Collaborator samples were shipped for TCRbeta analysis as frozen whole blood, isolated PBMCs, or DNA extracted from either sample type. TCRbeta CDR3 regions were amplified from genomic DNA using the immunoSEQ Assay, a bias-controlled multiplex PCR. The authors processed their data as follows. The number of nucleated cells in each sample was estimated from the amplification of reference gene primers within the assay. To quantify the absolute abundance of each unique TCRbeta CDR3 rearrangement, sequence reads were collapsed and filtered. Productive Simpson clonality was computed per sample as the square root of Simpson's diversity index over productive rearrangements. TCRdb took this table from immuneACCESS and kept in-frame rearrangements with V and J called. Such tables lack part of the clones; where checked against another copy, unresolved V genes explain under half of the gap, and the rest is unexplained. The DNA gave D and trimming, while V, J and clone size come from that table. In all, the sample holds more than 300,000 clones, and more than 75% of those were seen once. Roughly 3% of the sample is taken by the ten largest.

The junction carries 9 bases between V and J, which are trimmed by 8 bases and 0 bases respectively. The CDR3 runs 13 residues from the cysteine to the phenylalanine. Only the CDR3 portion is preserved as DNA: 39 bases, with reading frame beginning at the first base. As encoded in the germline V gene, CDR1 is LGHNA while CDR2 is YSLEER. Summary of the overall study and its limitations: Clinical and demographic metadata were provided uncurated, with the amount varying by source and participant.

The material sequenced was peripheral blood. The receptor's source is a woman aged 18-29 years who had recovered from COVID-19. The rearranged chain carries TRBV4-3 and TRBJ2-3, and the D gene may be TRBD1, 6 bases matching. The DNA sequence follows: TGCGCCAGCGGACAGTCTAGCACAGATACGCAGTATTTT. Its product reads: CASGQSSTDTQYF.